The 9 T cell receptor beta chains below all came from one sample that was sequenced in a study of T cell repertoires in cytomegalovirus infection (dated by TCRdb to between 2018 and 2021). TCRdb records Illumina HiSeq 1500 as the sequencer. The raw public data were reprocessed by TCRdb itself: fastp quality trimming at Q25, MiXCR clonotype calling, in-frame beta chains only. Entries that share a CDR3 protein sequence are merged under the most common genes and DNA. Within this sample are roughly 230,000 distinct CDR3 sequences, with 22% of them counted one time only. Around a sixth of the sample goes to the ten largest clones. What was sequenced was CD8+ T cells from PBMCs. These receptor sequences come from a human donor in good health (CMV status not recorded). Some clones in this sample may be carry-over from other donors' samples.

This sequence joins TRBV4-1 and TRBJ2-7; 7 nucleotides line up with TRBD1. This CDR3 has 15 residues. V gave up 0 bases and J gave up 5 bases; unmatched junction bases: 7. CDR1 and CDR2 (germline): MGHRA, YSYEKL. The CDR3: CASSQDGEGADEQYF. CDR3 sequence (DNA): TGCGCCAGCAGCCAAGACGGAGAGGGGGCGGACGAGCAGTACTTC.

The CDR3 region has the DNA TGTGCCAGCAGCCATGGCAGCCCAGAGACCCAGTACTTC. It encodes CASSHGSPETQYF. The chain uses TRBV11-2 and TRBJ2-5; unclear D gene. Per the germline V gene, CDR1 is SGHAT and CDR2 is FQNNGV. Trimming cost V 5 bases and J 4 bases, with 11 bases left between them. This CDR3 contains 13 residues.

This clonotype was picked up one time. The V and J genes are TRBV6-6 and TRBJ1-1, with D unresolved. V was shortened by 7 bases and J by 6 bases, with 12 bases between the two germline ends. Germline-derived CDR1 and CDR2 are MNHNY and SVGAGI (reference sequence). The CDR3 is 12 amino acids. The chain's CDR3 is CASKTNIPEAFF. CDR3 in DNA: TGTGCCAGCAAAACGAACATCCCTGAAGCTTTCTTT.

This clonotype was recorded at least ten times. The chain is built from TRBV12-3 or TRBV12-4 and TRBJ1-1; TRBD1 matches at 10 bases. Trimming took 6 bases from V and 1 from J; bases not matched to a gene: 14. CDR3 size: 18 residues. The CDR3 DNA follows: TGTGCCAGCAGCTCCCCGACAGGGGGCAACATAGGGAACACTGAAGCTTTCTTT. Its protein is CASSSPTGGNIGNTEAFF.

The chain recombines TRBV6-2 or TRBV6-3 with TRBJ1-1; unclear D gene. Trimming stripped 7 bases from V and 1 base from J, with 16 bases between. CDR1 and CDR2 (germline): MNHEY, SVGEGT. The CDR3 extends over 15 amino acids. CDR3: CASTINLSPNTEAFF. CDR3 nucleotides: TGTGCCAGCACTATAAATTTATCGCCGAACACTGAAGCTTTCTTT.

At least ten counts were recorded for this clonotype. The J gene is TRBJ1-6, the V gene TRBV12-3 or TRBV12-4; D gene uncertain. This CDR3 is 13 amino acids long. Trimming stripped 6 bases from V and 6 bases from J, with 9 bases between. CDR3 nucleotides: TGTGCCAGCAGCCAAATATTTAATTCACCCCTCCACTTT. Residues: CASSQIFNSPLHF.

This clonotype occurred a few times. The chain combines TRBV29-1 with TRBJ1-2; the match to TRBD1 covers 9 bases. The CDR3 loop spans 14 amino acids. The J segment lost 5 bases and the V segment lost 4 bases, leaving 8 bases of the junction unmatched. Germline V lookup: CDR1 SQVTM, CDR2 ANQGSEA. CDR3 region: CSVVPGQGPYGYTF. DNA of the CDR3: TGCAGCGTTGTTCCCGGACAGGGGCCTTATGGCTACACCTTC.

This clonotype occurred a few times. At one end the junction does not follow the germline gene, possibly because of a read error. The genes are TRBV19 and TRBJ1-2; D gene ambiguous. The CDR3 contains 13 residues. Per the germline V gene, CDR1 is LNHDA and CDR2 is SQIVND (reference sequence). CDR3 bases: TGTGCCAGTAGTGAGGATTCAAACTTTGGCTACACCTTC. Its protein product is CASSEDSNFGYTF.

The table lists this clonotype with many counts. CDR3 in amino acids: CASSFRTGQSGELFF. The CDR3 DNA is TGTGCCAGCAGCTTTAGGACAGGGCAAAGCGGGGAGCTGTTTTTT. The chain couples TRBV7-8 to TRBJ2-2, with 8 nucleotides matching TRBD1. The CDR3 has 15 residues. Germline CDR1 and CDR2: SGHVS and FQNEAQ. V was clipped by 3 bases and J by 7 bases; unmatched bases: 7. The entire variable domain, with the rest obtained from reference TRBV7-8 and TRBJ2-2, is as follows: GAGVSQSPRYKVAKRGQDVALRCDPISGHVSLFWYQQALGQGPEFLTYFQNEAQLDKSGLPSDRFFAERPEGSVSTLKIQRTQQEDSAVYLCASSFRTGQSGELFFGEGSRLTVL.